This T cell receptor beta chain is from a study of T cell responses to AZD1222 COVID-19 vaccine. Study observations and caveats: Epitopes outside B.1.351 and B.1.1.7 mutated regions reportedly drew nearly half of spike TCRs. Baseline seropositivity characterized only six AZD1222 recipients. The repertoires were collected only after the peak T cell response.

The method was immunoSEQ multiplex PCR; TCRdb's version includes in-frame clones alone and lacks a portion of them. The sample contains around 160,000 clones, roughly 80% of which appear only once. Details on this clone: What it recognizes is unknown. This sample includes further DNA sequences coding for the same CDR3.

Trimming pared 1 base from V and 3 bases from J, leaving 11 bases between. In germline, CDR1 is MNHNS, CDR2 SASEGT. CDR3 length equals 15 residues. This material consisted of peripheral blood, taken on day 0 of MenACWY control vaccination. The rearrangement links TRBV6-1 to TRBJ2-3; a possible D gene is TRBD2 (6 bases). The receptor comes from an adult in good health. CDR3 bases: TGTGCCAGCAGTGAAGAGGGTGGGGGGACAGATACGCAGTATTTT. Protein sequence: CASSEEGGGTDTQYF.